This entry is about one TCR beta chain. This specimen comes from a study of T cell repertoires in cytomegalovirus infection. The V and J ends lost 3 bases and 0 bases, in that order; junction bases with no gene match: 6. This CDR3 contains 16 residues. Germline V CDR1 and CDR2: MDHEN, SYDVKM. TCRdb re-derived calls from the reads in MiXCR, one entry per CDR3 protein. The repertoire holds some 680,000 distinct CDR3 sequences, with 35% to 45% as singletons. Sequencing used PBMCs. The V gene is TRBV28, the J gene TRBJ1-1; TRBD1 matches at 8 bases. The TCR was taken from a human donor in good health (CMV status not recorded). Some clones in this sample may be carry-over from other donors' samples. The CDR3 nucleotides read TGTGCCAGCAGTTTTTCGACAGGGGATGTGAACACTGAAGCTTTCTTT. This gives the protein CASSFSTGDVNTEAFF.